These 21 T cell receptor beta chains share one sample of origin, sequenced in a study of human CD8 memory T cell subsets. UMI-labeled 5' RACE produced the TCR beta libraries. TCRdb re-called the 5' RACE reads and shows each CDR3 protein once, DNA omitted. This repertoire includes fewer than 20,000 distinct CDR3 sequences. The sequenced sample was CD8+ stem-like memory T cells (TSCM and TCM) sorted from PBMCs. As to subset: stem-like memory CD8 T cells (TSTEM), CCR7+ PD-1- TIGIT-. The source of these receptors is a human donor in good health.

The chain employs TRBV10-3 and TRBJ2-3; TCRdb names TRBD2, which stays unverified in the absence of DNA. The length of the CDR3 is 15 residues. The germline V gene encodes CDR1 ENHRY and CDR2 SYGVKD. The CDR3 region is CAISEGQGLRDTQYF.

The chain carries TRBV28 and TRBJ1-3. The CDR3 length is 13 residues. The germline V gene has CDR1 MDHEN and CDR2 SYDVKM. The CDR3 is CASHENPGNTIYF.

The J gene is TRBJ1-5, the V gene TRBV28; the D call from TCRdb, TRBD1, cannot be confirmed without DNA. The CDR3 runs to 18 residues. Germline V gene data show CDR1 as MDHEN and CDR2 as SYDVKM. The chain's CDR3 is CASSFPTPNRGEDQPQHF.

The chain couples TRBV5-6 to TRBJ2-7; lacking DNA, the TRBD2 call made by TCRdb goes unchecked. This CDR3 has 15 amino acids. Germline V gene data show CDR1 as SGHDT and CDR2 as YYEEEE. CDR3 loop: CASSPSSGRASEQYF.

The chain is built from TRBV4-2 and TRBJ2-3; the TRBD2 assignment by TCRdb is unverifiable without DNA. The CDR3 is made up of 16 amino acids. Germline CDR1 is LGHNA and CDR2 is YNFKEQ. This CDR3 is CASSQTQRGLTDTQYF.

By frequency, this clonotype is medium-sized. The chain joins TRBV30 to TRBJ1-1; the TCRdb call, TRBD1, lacks DNA for checking. The CDR3 is 13 residues long. CDR1 GTSNPN and CDR2 SVGIG come from the germline V gene (reference sequence). The CDR3 is CAWSVGGNTEAFF. The full variable domain, rest sourced from reference TRBV30 and TRBJ1-1, is SQTIHQWPATLVQPVGSPLSLECTVEGTSNPNLYWYRQAAGRGLQLLFYSVGIGQISSEVPQNLSASRPQDRQFILSSKKLLLSDSGFYLCAWSVGGNTEAFFGQGTRLTVV.

The chain joins TRBV7-8 to TRBJ2-5; TCRdb outputs TRBD1, but without DNA this stays unchecked. Germline V gene lookup returns CDR1 SGHVS and CDR2 FQNEAQ. The CDR3 totals 14 residues. The CDR3 is CASSERGSEETQYF.

The chain is built from TRBV6-1 and TRBJ1-1. The CDR3 is made up of 14 amino acids. The germline V gene encodes CDR1 MNHNS and CDR2 SASEGT. CDR3: CASKRSREGTEAFF.

This chain links TRBV5-5 with TRBJ1-5. Germline V gene lookup returns CDR1 SGHKS and CDR2 YYEKEE (reference sequence). The CDR3 length is 14 residues. The CDR3 sequence is CASSLVELGQPQHF.

The rearrangement links TRBV5-1 to TRBJ2-1. CDR3 length: 13 amino acids. The germline gives CDR1 SGHRS, CDR2 YFSETQ. The CDR3 spells CASRGVSYNEQFF.

The rearrangement links TRBV6-2 or TRBV6-3 to TRBJ2-7; TCRdb selects TRBD1, and the lack of DNA leaves this call unchecked. Per germline, CDR1 MNHEY and CDR2 SVGEGT. The CDR3 contains 14 residues. The CDR3 region is CASSPTGYPYEQYF.

This rearrangement joins TRBV7-6 to TRBJ1-1; TCRdb's D gene call, TRBD1, goes unchecked for lack of DNA. This CDR3 region has 13 residues. CDR1 and CDR2 (germline): SGHVS, FNYEAQ. CDR3: CASSLGGQGEAFF.

The J gene is TRBJ2-7, the V gene TRBV11-2; the TRBD2 assignment by TCRdb is unverifiable without DNA. The CDR3 loop spans 12 amino acids. CDR1 and CDR2 (germline): SGHAT, FQNNGV. The CDR3 sequence is CASSSSSYEQYF.

According to its frequency, this clonotype is medium-sized. The V call is TRBV4-2, the J call TRBJ1-1; TCRdb lists TRBD1, though no DNA is available to test this call. Germline CDR1 reads LGHNA; CDR2 reads YNFKEQ. This CDR3 has 16 residues. CDR3 residues: CASSQETGQMNTEAFF.

The gene calls are TRBV7-6 and TRBJ2-2; without DNA, the TCRdb call of TRBD1 cannot be checked. Germline V lookup: CDR1 SGHVS, CDR2 FNYEAQ. The CDR3 loop spans 18 amino acids. CDR3: CASSLGFEAGGASGELFF.

The chain has TRBV28 and TRBJ1-5; checking the TCRdb D call of TRBD1 is not possible without DNA. In germline, CDR1 is MDHEN, CDR2 SYDVKM. This CDR3 has 16 amino acids. The CDR3 here is CASSTVIKESNQPQHF.

The V gene is TRBV27, the J gene TRBJ2-7. The CDR3 contains 12 residues. CDR1 MNHEY and CDR2 SMNVEV come from the germline V gene (reference sequence). The CDR3 loop reads CASSSTLYEQYF.

V usage is TRBV5-1 and J usage is TRBJ1-1; TCRdb indicates TRBD1, and absent DNA this call remains unverified. The CDR3 consists of 13 residues. Germline-derived CDR1 and CDR2 are SGHRS and YFSETQ. The CDR3: CASSSRGSTEAFF.

The V and J genes are TRBV6-6 and TRBJ1-2. This CDR3 has 16 residues. Germline V CDR1 and CDR2: MNHNY, SVGAGI (reference sequence). Here the CDR3 reads CASSYVAESANYGYTF.

The chain combines TRBV29-1 with TRBJ2-7; TCRdb's D gene call, TRBD1, goes unchecked for lack of DNA. CDR1 and CDR2 from the germline V gene are SQVTM and ANQGSEA. The CDR3 consists of 12 residues. CDR3 sequence reads: CSVGDGSYEQYF.

The V and J genes are TRBV10-3 and TRBJ2-3; the TCRdb D gene call, TRBD1, has no DNA to confirm it. Germline V gives CDR1 ENHRY, CDR2 SYGVKD. The CDR3 totals 18 residues. The CDR3 spells CAISAGSKPERYTDTQYF.